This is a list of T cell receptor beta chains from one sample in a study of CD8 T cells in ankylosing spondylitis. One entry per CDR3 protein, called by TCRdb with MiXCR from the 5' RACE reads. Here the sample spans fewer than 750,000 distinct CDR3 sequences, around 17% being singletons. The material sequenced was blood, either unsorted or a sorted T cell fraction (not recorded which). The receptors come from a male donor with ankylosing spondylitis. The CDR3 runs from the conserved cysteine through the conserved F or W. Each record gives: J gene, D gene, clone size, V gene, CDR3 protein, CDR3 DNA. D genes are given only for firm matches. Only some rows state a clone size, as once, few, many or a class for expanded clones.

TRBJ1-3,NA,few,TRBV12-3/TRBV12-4,CASSTFSGNTIYF,TGTGCCAGCAGCACATTCTCTGGAAACACCATATATTTT
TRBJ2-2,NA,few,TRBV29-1,CSVEAGVADHTGELFF,TGCAGCGTTGAAGCGGGGGTGGCAGATCACACCGGGGAGCTGTTTTTT
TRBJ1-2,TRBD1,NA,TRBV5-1,CASSFNDRGGDGYTF,TGCGCCAGCAGCTTTAATGACAGGGGAGGGGATGGCTACACCTTC
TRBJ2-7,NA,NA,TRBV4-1,CASSQEWRAGAYEQYF,TGCGCCAGCAGCCAAGAGTGGCGGGCAGGGGCCTACGAGCAGTACTTC
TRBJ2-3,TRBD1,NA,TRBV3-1,CASSQGTGGGTDTQYF,TGTGCCAGCAGCCAGGGGACAGGGGGCGGCACAGATACGCAGTATTTT
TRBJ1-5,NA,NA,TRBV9,CASKTVSNQPQHF,TGTGCCAGCAAGACAGTGAGCAATCAGCCCCAGCATTTT
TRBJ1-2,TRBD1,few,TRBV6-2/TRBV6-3,CASRPSGTGNYGYTF,TGTGCCAGCAGGCCCAGCGGGACAGGGAACTATGGCTACACCTTC
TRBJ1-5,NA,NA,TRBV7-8,CASSFYRVRESDQPQHF,TGTGCCAGCAGCTTCTATCGAGTCAGGGAGAGTGATCAGCCCCAGCATTTT
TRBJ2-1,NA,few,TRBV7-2,CASSLLVVSGRNEQFF,TGTGCCAGCAGCTTACTGGTTGTTAGCGGCCGCAATGAGCAGTTCTTC
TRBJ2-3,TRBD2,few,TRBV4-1,CASSQQVAGYTDTQYF,TGCGCCAGCAGCCAACAGGTAGCGGGTTACACAGATACGCAGTATTTT
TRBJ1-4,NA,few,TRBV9,CASSGVGTRSGVVEKLFF,TGTGCCAGCAGCGGCGTAGGGACGAGGTCCGGTGTGGTGGAAAAACTGTTTTTT
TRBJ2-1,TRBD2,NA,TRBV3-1,CASSQVGKRGVLEQFF,TGTGCCAGCAGCCAAGTAGGAAAGCGGGGGGTACTTGAGCAGTTCTTC
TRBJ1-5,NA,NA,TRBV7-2,CASSPYTNQPQHF,TGTGCCAGCAGCCCCTATACGAATCAGCCCCAGCATTTT
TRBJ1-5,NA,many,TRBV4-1,CASSQAIGQRNQPQHF,TGCGCCAGCAGCCAAGCGATCGGACAGCGCAATCAGCCCCAGCATTTT
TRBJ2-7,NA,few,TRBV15,CATSSGAAYEQYF,TGTGCCACCAGCAGCGGGGCGGCCTACGAGCAGTACTTC
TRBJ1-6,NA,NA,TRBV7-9,CASSDGPSDSYNSPLHF,TGTGCCAGCAGCGACGGACCGTCGGACTCCTATAATTCACCCCTCCACTTT
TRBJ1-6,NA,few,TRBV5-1,CASSLVGENSPLHF,TGCGCCAGCAGCTTGGTGGGGGAGAATTCACCCCTCCACTTT